Listed below are T cell receptor beta chains from one sample, sequenced in a study of cytomegalovirus exposure and HLA in healthy donors. Sequenced by immunoSEQ multiplex PCR; TCRdb stores in-frame clones only, minus some. The sample has about 160,000 clones, 75% to 85% seen once. The sequenced sample consisted of PBMCs. The origin of the receptors is a man aged 25 to 40 in good health and CMV-seronegative. CDR3s include the opening cysteine and the closing phenylalanine or tryptophan. The D gene is left open where the match is weak. Not all rows give a size; the values are once, few, many and, for expanded clones, a class.

size: once; J: TRBJ2-7; D: .; V: TRBV19; DNA: TGTGCCAGTAGTATAGAGGAGGGTTACTACGAGCAGTACTTC; CDR3: CASSIEEGYYEQYF
size: .; J: TRBJ1-1; D: .; V: TRBV30; DNA: TGTGCCTGGAGCGATAATCCTTTACAGGGAACTGAAGCTTTCTTT; CDR3: CAWSDNPLQGTEAFF
size: .; J: TRBJ2-7; D: .; V: TRBV28; DNA: TGTGCCAGCAGTATCACAGGGTACGAGCAGTACTTC; CDR3: CASSITGYEQYF
size: .; J: TRBJ2-3; D: .; V: TRBV7-2; DNA: TGTGCCAGCAGCTTAGAGGCGGCGTACCAAAGCACAGATACGCAGTATTTT; CDR3: CASSLEAAYQSTDTQYF
size: .; J: TRBJ1-2; D: TRBD1; V: TRBV7-2; DNA: TGTGCCAGCAGCCTACAGGGGGCCAAGGCTAACTATGGCTACACCTTC; CDR3: CASSLQGAKANYGYTF
size: .; J: TRBJ2-7; D: .; V: TRBV7-9; DNA: TGTGCCAGCAGTTCCTCAGCCTACGAGCAGTACTTC; CDR3: CASSSSAYEQYF
size: .; J: TRBJ2-3; D: TRBD2; V: TRBV5-6; DNA: TGTGCCAGCATCCCGAGGGGACTAGCGGGGGGGGATTTCACAGATACGCAGTATTTT; CDR3: CASIPRGLAGGDFTDTQYF
size: .; J: TRBJ1-5; D: .; V: TRBV2; DNA: TGTGCCAGCAGTGTAACAGACGCAAAGCCCCAGCATTTT; CDR3: CASSVTDAKPQHF
size: few; J: TRBJ2-1; D: TRBD2; V: TRBV4-1; DNA: TGCGCCAGCAGCCAAGAGGAAGGCGGGAGGGCCTACAATGAGCAGTTCTTC; CDR3: CASSQEEGGRAYNEQFF
size: once; J: TRBJ1-4; D: .; V: TRBV28; DNA: TGTGCCAGCAAACCGGAGACAAAACTGTTTTTT; CDR3: CASKPETKLFF
size: .; J: TRBJ1-2; D: .; V: TRBV15; DNA: TGTGCCACCAGCAGAGCCGAGTCAGGGGCAAATGGCTACACCTTC; CDR3: CATSRAESGANGYTF
size: .; J: TRBJ2-5; D: TRBD2; V: TRBV19; DNA: TGTGCCAGTAGTATCACTAGCGGACAAGAGACCCAGTACTTC; CDR3: CASSITSGQETQYF
size: .; J: TRBJ2-3; D: .; V: TRBV21-1; DNA: TGTGCCAGCAGCAAGAACAGGGGCCCGCGGACAGATACGCAGTATTTT; CDR3: CASSKNRGPRTDTQYF
size: .; J: TRBJ2-7; D: .; V: TRBV5-1; DNA: TGCGCCAGCAGTTCAGGGGGGAGCCCTTACGAGCAGTACTTC; CDR3: CASSSGGSPYEQYF
size: .; J: TRBJ2-7; D: TRBD1; V: TRBV6-1; DNA: TGTGCCAGCAGTTGGACAGGGGGCACCGAGCAGTACTTC; CDR3: CASSWTGGTEQYF
size: .; J: TRBJ1-6; D: .; V: TRBV30; DNA: TGTGCCAGTGGGGGGGGTTTCTTTTCACCCCTCCACTTT; CDR3: CASGGGFFSPLHF
size: .; J: TRBJ2-7; D: TRBD1; V: TRBV2; DNA: TGTGCCAGCAGCTCCGGGACAGGGTGCGAGCAGTACTTC; CDR3: CASSSGTGCEQYF
size: .; J: TRBJ2-7; D: .; V: TRBV27; DNA: TGTGCCAGCAGTCCCGACAGGTCGTTTGGGTACTACTACGAGCAGTACTTC; CDR3: CASSPDRSFGYYYEQYF
size: .; J: TRBJ2-5; D: .; V: TRBV4-3; DNA: TGCGCCAGCAGCCAAGATAGGCGGGAGACCCAGTACTTC; CDR3: CASSQDRRETQYF
size: .; J: TRBJ2-7; D: TRBD2; V: TRBV15; DNA: TGTGCCACCAGCCCTGCGAGCCTTAGCGGGAGTTGGTACGAGCAGTACTTC; CDR3: CATSPASLSGSWYEQYF
size: .; J: TRBJ2-1; D: .; V: TRBV30; DNA: TGTGCCTGGAGCCAACGATCGGGAAATGAGCAGTTCTTC; CDR3: CAWSQRSGNEQFF
size: .; J: TRBJ2-7; D: .; V: TRBV29-1; DNA: TGCAGCGTTGAAGTCGGGCCGGGACTCGAGCAGTACTTC; CDR3: CSVEVGPGLEQYF
size: .; J: TRBJ2-1; D: TRBD2; V: TRBV30; DNA: TGTGCCTGGAAGCCTAGCGGCCCTAGACAGTTCTTC; CDR3: CAWKPSGPRQFF
size: .; J: TRBJ1-6; D: .; V: TRBV5-1; DNA: TGCGCCAGCAGCCCTGGGGGGACTCAATTTTCGAATTCACCCCTCCACTTT; CDR3: CASSPGGTQFSNSPLHF
size: .; J: TRBJ2-1; D: .; V: TRBV15; DNA: TGTGCCACCAGCAGAGATTCTATAGAAAGCTCCTACAATGAGCAGTTCTTC; CDR3: CATSRDSIESSYNEQFF
size: .; J: TRBJ2-5; D: .; V: TRBV12-1; DNA: TGTGCCAGCAGCTTTGCGTTAGCGGAAGAGACCCAGTACTTC; CDR3: CASSFALAEETQYF
size: .; J: TRBJ1-6; D: TRBD1; V: TRBV30; DNA: TGTGCCTGGGGGACAGGACAGGGTTTCTCACCCCTCCACTTT; CDR3: CAWGTGQGFSPLHF
size: .; J: TRBJ2-7; D: .; V: TRBV9; DNA: TGTGCCAGCAGCCCTCGTGGGCAACACTCCTACGAGCAGTACTTC; CDR3: CASSPRGQHSYEQYF
size: once; J: TRBJ2-7; D: .; V: TRBV5-1; DNA: TGCGCCAGCAGCTTGAGGGGAACTTATAGCTACGAGCAGTACTTC; CDR3: CASSLRGTYSYEQYF
size: .; J: TRBJ1-5; D: TRBD1; V: TRBV6-5; DNA: TGTGCCAGCAGTGTGACAGGGGATCAGCCCCAGCATTTT; CDR3: CASSVTGDQPQHF
size: .; J: TRBJ2-7; D: TRBD1; V: TRBV29-1; DNA: TGCAGCGTTGAAACAGGGGATTCCTACGAGCAGTACTTC; CDR3: CSVETGDSYEQYF
size: .; J: TRBJ1-2; D: .; V: TRBV27; DNA: TGTGCCAGCAGAGACAGCCCCTATGGCTACACCTTC; CDR3: CASRDSPYGYTF
size: .; J: TRBJ2-7; D: TRBD2; V: TRBV4-3; DNA: TGCGCCAGCAGCCAAGAGGTGCCTAGCGGGGCCTACGAGCAGTACTTC; CDR3: CASSQEVPSGAYEQYF
size: .; J: TRBJ1-4; D: .; V: TRBV2; DNA: TGTGCCAGCCTGACTGCCGGGACACCTGGTGGGGGAGCAACTAATGAAAAACTGTTTTTT; CDR3: CASLTAGTPGGGATNEKLFF
size: .; J: TRBJ1-1; D: .; V: TRBV6-6; DNA: .; CDR3: CASSTSDSWDTEAFF
size: .; J: TRBJ2-7; D: .; V: TRBV5-4; DNA: TGTGCCAGCAGCATACCGGGATCTCCCTACGAGCAGTACTTC; CDR3: CASSIPGSPYEQYF
size: .; J: TRBJ2-5; D: .; V: TRBV5-1; DNA: TGCGCCAGCAGCATAAGTACAGGTTACCAAGAGACCCAGTACTTC; CDR3: CASSISTGYQETQYF
size: .; J: TRBJ2-7; D: TRBD1; V: TRBV7-6; DNA: TGTGCCAGCAGCTTAGGGACAGGGGGCTTCGCCGAGCAGTACTTC; CDR3: CASSLGTGGFAEQYF
size: .; J: TRBJ1-1; D: .; V: TRBV30; DNA: TGTGCCTGGAGTCCAGGGGCAAGTGAAGCTTTCTTT; CDR3: CAWSPGASEAFF
size: .; J: TRBJ2-3; D: .; V: TRBV6-5; DNA: TGTGCCAGCAGTTACTTAGGGGCAGATACGCAGTATTTT; CDR3: CASSYLGADTQYF
size: .; J: TRBJ1-4; D: .; V: TRBV5-1; DNA: TGCGCCAGCAGCTGGACGCTTCGGGAAGAAAAACTGTTTTTT; CDR3: CASSWTLREEKLFF